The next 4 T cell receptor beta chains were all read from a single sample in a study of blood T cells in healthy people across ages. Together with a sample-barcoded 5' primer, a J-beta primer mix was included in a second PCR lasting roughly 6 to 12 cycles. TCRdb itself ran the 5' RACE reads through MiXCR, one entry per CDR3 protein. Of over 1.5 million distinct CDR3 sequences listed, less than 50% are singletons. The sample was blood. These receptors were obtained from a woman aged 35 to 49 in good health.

CDR3 loop: CASSQPLGEQYF. CDR3 coding DNA: TGTGCCAGCAGTCAGCCGTTGGGTGAGCAGTACTTC. The V and J genes are TRBV9 and TRBJ2-4; D unclear. Germline CDR1 and CDR2: SGDLS and YYNGEE. Trimming took 5 bases from V and 13 from J, leaving 16 bases between them. This CDR3 has 12 residues.

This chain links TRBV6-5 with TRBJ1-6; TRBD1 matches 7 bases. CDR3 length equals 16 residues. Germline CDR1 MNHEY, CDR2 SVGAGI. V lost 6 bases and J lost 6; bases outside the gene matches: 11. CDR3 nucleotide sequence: TGTGCCAGCAGGGAGACAGGGAGGGGGGTTAATTCACCCCTCCACTTT. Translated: CASRETGRGVNSPLHF.

The CDR3 reads CASRVTQNYGYTF. The CDR3 bases are TGTGCCAGCAGGGTGACTCAAAACTATGGCTACACCTTC. The gene calls are TRBV28 and TRBJ1-2; D ambiguous. V gave up 6 bases and J gave up 2 bases, with 10 bases separating them. The CDR3 loop spans 13 amino acids. Germline assignment: CDR1 MDHEN and CDR2 SYDVKM.

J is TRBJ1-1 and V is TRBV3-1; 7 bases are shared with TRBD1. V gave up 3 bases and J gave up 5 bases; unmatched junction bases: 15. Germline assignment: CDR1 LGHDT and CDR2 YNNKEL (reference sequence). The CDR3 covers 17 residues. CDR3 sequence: CASSHMSGRGRGTEAFF. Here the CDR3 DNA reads TGTGCCAGCAGCCATATGTCGGGAAGGGGGCGCGGGACTGAAGCTTTCTTT.